This record looks at one TCR beta chain sequence and its context. Some clones are missing from TCRdb's copy, which holds only in-frame ones; the method was immunoSEQ multiplex PCR. The repertoire has some 260,000 clones, 84% of them found once; the top ten carry under 4.5%. This CDR3 has 14 residues. The V and J ends lost 2 bases and 3 bases respectively, with 8 bases between them. Looked up from germline, CDR1 is MNHEY and CDR2 is SVGEGT. These data are taken from a study of blood T cell repertoires in COVID-19. The gene calls are TRBV6-2 or TRBV6-3 and TRBJ2-1; weak D call: TRBD2 (6 bases). Sequenced: PBMCs or T cells enriched from blood (not recorded which). The receptor's source is a man aged 30 to 45 with acute COVID-19. The CDR3 nucleotides read TGTGCCAGCAGTTACACGGGACTCTACAATGAGCAGTTCTTC. Amino acids: CASSYTGLYNEQFF.